This section outlines one T cell receptor (beta chain) sequence together with its context. This clone was detected a few times. Its target antigen remains unknown. No much larger clonotype is one base removed from it; base qualities were not supplied. The entire amount of isolated RNA was reverse transcribed using the High Capacity cDNA Reverse Transcription Kit, so the sequenced TCRB transcripts were expressed ones. Deep immunoSEQ sequencing was performed on naive, central memory and regulatory T cell samples, with an average of around 3.4 million total reads per sample. After sorted cells were lysed in RLT buffer, RNA was extracted with DNase-treated RNeasy Micro or Mini kits, with the choice depending on cell number. Each cell subset was processed separately to prevent cross-contamination, with patient and healthy donor samples processed together. The immunoSEQ multiplex PCR was used to amplify TCRB sequences from cDNA, yielding 87-bp fragments that span the CDR3 region. Amplicons were sequenced on the Illumina HiSeq platform. The authors processed their data as follows. Synthetic template baselines were used to correct PCR bias computationally, reads within Hamming distance 2 were collapsed together, and singletons that could not be merged were discarded. By aligning reads against IMGT, V, D and J genes, CDR3 length, and insertions or deletions at six rearrangement sites were assigned. Within each subset, clonotype counts were normalized to sorted cell number, and only after that were true diversity and Gini coefficients computed with the tcR R package. The overlap coefficient, calculated on TCRB nucleotide sequences, was used to measure repertoire sharing. TCRdb took this table from immuneACCESS and kept in-frame rearrangements with V and J called. Such tables lack part of the clones; where checked against another copy, unresolved V genes explain under half of the gap, and the rest is unexplained. The D gene and trimming were derived from the DNA, and the V and J assignments and clone size from that table. Present in this sample are 100,000 to 150,000 clones, around 8.8% of which were seen just once. Clones ranked in the top ten supply 0.75% of the sample.

The source of the sample is a study of beta chain features in type 1 diabetes (dated 2018 in TCRdb). General notes on the study: Mean age, gender distribution, total cell number and subset yield did not differ between patients and healthy donors. Across all samples, some 110,000,000 sorted cells were examined, and cell number per subset correlated strongly with RNA yield. In the study, TCRB repertoires of sorted circulating CD4+ T cell subsets from recently diagnosed type 1 diabetes patients were compared with those of matched healthy donors. Naive and central memory subsets were obtained from all 30 or so donors, but regulatory and stem cell-like memory subsets were isolated from only 8 patients and roughly eight healthy donors.

Paper-wide results and their limitations: At VDJ recombination sites, patients with type 1 diabetes made fewer insertions and deleted more nucleotides, a pattern implying thymic rearrangement abnormalities. Type 1 diabetes patients showed a moderate but significant shortening of TCRB CDR3 length in all four CD4+ subsets. PCR may preferentially amplify shorter templates, but because patient and control samples were amplified and corrected together, any resulting skew would affect both groups equally. HLA sub-analyses involved small numbers of individuals, so any influence of HLA type on TCRB rearrangement remained unresolved. Naive, central memory and regulatory TCRB repertoires appeared to be more alike among patients than among healthy donors. Because cDNA was sequenced instead of genomic DNA, highly expressing activated cells could be over-represented, though the groups showed no difference in activation or CD3 levels.

A single peripheral blood draw of around 120 mL on average was collected from each donor into heparinised tubes. Using a panel that included CD45RO, CCR7, CD25, CD127, CD95 and CD27, naive, central memory, regulatory and stem cell-like memory CD4+ T cells were sorted on a BD FACSAria II. Purity was above 95% for every sorted population. Right away, PBMCs were isolated by Lymphoprep density gradient centrifugation and were stained directly, with no culture step. Samples were stained and sorted in pairs, with one healthy donor and one patient per experiment, so that batch effects were minimized. Inclusive of the bounding cysteine and phenylalanine, the CDR3 is 15 residues long. The CDR3 DNA has 45 bases and is translated from base 1. The CDR1 and CDR2 encoded by the germline V gene are LGHNA and YSLEER. V is reduced by 3 bases and J by 4 bases, leaving a spacing of 16 bases between them.

Recombination joined TRBV4-3 with TRBJ2-7; a tentative D match to TRBD1 spans 6 bases. The receptor was derived from a man under 40 with type 1 diabetes. What was sequenced was central memory CD4+ T cells from blood. The base sequence is TGCGCCAGCAGCCAGACCCTACAGGACAGTTACGAGCAGTACTTC. Its translation is CASSQTLQDSYEQYF.